The 11 T cell receptor beta chains presented below share a single source sample, sequenced in a study of healthy donors' naive CD4 and CD8 T cells. A linear amplification protocol produced the TCR libraries from about 510 ng of total RNA. TCRdb analysed the reads with MiXCR anew, one entry per CDR3 protein. The sample yields approximately 180,000 distinct CDR3 sequences, 74% seen once. The source material was naive CD4+ and CD8+ T cells sorted from blood, pooled from several donors. The receptors derive from a pool of human donors in good health; the sample pools cells from several healthy donors.

This clonotype occurred a few times. The chain carries TRBV18 and TRBJ2-5; a possible D gene is TRBD1 (5 bases). The germline gives CDR1 KGHSH, CDR2 LQKENI. This CDR3 has 13 residues. V lost 3 bases and J 4 bases, leaving 9 bases between the germline ends. The CDR3 here is CASSPGQTETQYF. CDR3 DNA: TGTGCCAGCTCACCCGGACAAACAGAGACCCAGTACTTC.

In its sample, this clonotype was seen a few times. This chain uses TRBV29-1 with TRBJ2-7, with D tentatively TRBD1 or TRBD2 (5 bases each). Deletions cut 2 bases from V and 3 bases from J, with 17 bases between. This CDR3 contains 15 residues. CDR1 is SQVTM and CDR2 is ANQGSEA in the germline V gene. The CDR3 DNA sequence: TGCAGCGTTGAATCAGGCCAAACGGGGCACTACGAGCAGTACTTC. Amino acids: CSVESGQTGHYEQYF.

The chain joins TRBV6-5 to TRBJ2-7, with D tentatively TRBD1 (6 bases). In germline, CDR1 is MNHEY, CDR2 SVGAGI. Deletions cut 4 bases from V and 0 bases from J, with 10 bases between. The CDR3 covers 14 residues. The CDR3 loop is CASSWGHTSYEQYF. For the CDR3, the DNA is TGTGCCAGCAGTTGGGGACACACCTCCTACGAGCAGTACTTC.

The V call is TRBV18, the J call TRBJ1-2; the D gene is possibly TRBD1 (5 bases). The CDR3 sequence is 15 residues long. Germline CDR1 KGHSH, CDR2 LQKENI. Trimming took off 10 bases at V and 0 bases at J, with 18 bases between the two ends. In DNA form, the CDR3 reads TGTGCCACCACGGGGGAGACGTTAGCTAACTATGGCTACACCTTC. This sequence encodes CATTGETLANYGYTF.

This clonotype was seen a handful of times. CDR3 loop: CSVERDTPYEQYF. CDR3 nucleotide sequence: TGCAGCGTTGAACGTGACACACCCTACGAGCAGTACTTC. The gene calls are TRBV29-1 and TRBJ2-7, with no clear D. CDR3 length: 13 residues. V was pared by 2 bases and J by 2 bases, with 10 bases between. Looked up from germline, CDR1 is SQVTM and CDR2 is ANQGSEA.

This clonotype was seen only once. The chain carries TRBV12-5 and TRBJ1-5; TRBD1 matches at 9 bases. Losses at the gene ends were 8 bases for V and 12 bases for J; bases not matched to a gene: 14. The germline gives CDR1 LGHNT, CDR2 FRNRAP. The CDR3 runs 14 residues. CDR3 coding DNA: TGTGCTAGTCTTTCGGGACAGGGCTCTCGGGGCCAGCATTTT. It translates to CASLSGQGSRGQHF.

The rearrangement uses TRBV6-5 and TRBJ2-3; the D gene is possibly TRBD2 (5 bases). Trimming pared 5 bases from V and 7 bases from J, leaving 7 bases between. The germline V gene has CDR1 MNHEY and CDR2 SVGAGI. The CDR3 spans 11 residues. Here the CDR3 reads CASSTGNTQYF. CDR3 nucleotide sequence: TGTGCCAGCAGTACCGGGAATACGCAGTATTTT.

The V call is TRBV6-2 or TRBV6-3, the J call TRBJ2-7; D remains unclear. CDR1 is MNHEY, CDR2 SVGEGT, per germline. V gave up 7 bases and J gave up 5 bases, with 9 bases separating them. The CDR3 covers 11 residues. CDR3 sequence (DNA): TGTGCCAGCAAGCTTCGCGACGAGCAGTACTTC. This translates into CASKLRDEQYF.

The chain is built from TRBV29-1 and TRBJ2-7; D is possibly TRBD1 (5 bases). The CDR3 spans 12 residues. The V and J ends lost 6 bases and 2 bases respectively, with 11 bases between them. Germline loops: CDR1 SQVTM, CDR2 ANQGSEA. The DNA for the CDR3 is TGCAGCGTGCAGGGTTTCGCCTACGAGCAGTACTTC. It yields the protein CSVQGFAYEQYF.

The rearrangement links TRBV29-1 to TRBJ1-2; D gene ambiguous. CDR3 length: 12 residues. V gave up 6 bases and J gave up 6 bases, with 14 bases separating them. Germline CDR1 SQVTM, CDR2 ANQGSEA. The CDR3 DNA reads TGCAGCGTGGTCCCTCGGGGTGATGGCTACACCTTC. Protein sequence: CSVVPRGDGYTF.

This clonotype was found once. The chain has TRBV6-6 and TRBJ2-5, with 14 bases matching TRBD2. The junction had 8 bases not matched to a gene; V was cut back by 6 bases and J by 5 bases. The germline V gene has CDR1 MNHNY and CDR2 SVGAGI (reference sequence). This CDR3 is 16 amino acids long. The CDR3 reads CASSGLAGGRRETQYF. In DNA form, the CDR3 reads TGTGCCAGCAGCGGACTAGCGGGGGGCCGGCGGGAGACCCAGTACTTC.